These T cell receptor beta chains were read from a single sample in a study of blood T cell repertoires in COVID-19. The table came from immunoSEQ multiplex PCR; TCRdb's copy has only in-frame clones and leaves some out. The table has some 90,000 clones, 75% to 85% seen once; the top ten hold 15% to 20%. The sample comprised peripheral blood. These receptors originate from a human donor in a cohort sampled during active COVID-19. CDR3s include the opening cysteine and the closing phenylalanine or tryptophan. D genes are given only for firm matches. Clone size is shown for a subset of rows, as once, few, many or a class of expanded clone.

clone_size	cdr3_length	v_call	d_call	j_call	cdr3_aa	cdr3_nt
-	15	TRBV5-1	TRBD2	TRBJ2-7	CASSPLLAGAYEQYF	TGCGCCAGCAGCCCCCTGCTAGCGGGGGCCTACGAGCAGTACTTC
-	15	TRBV20-1	-	TRBJ1-4	CSASNRGGTNEKLFF	TGCAGTGCTAGTAATCGGGGGGGAACTAATGAAAAACTGTTTTTT
-	15	TRBV28	TRBD2	TRBJ2-7	CASSYAGTRGGEQYF	TGTGCCAGCAGTTATGCCGGGACTAGAGGTGGCGAGCAGTACTTC
-	15	TRBV5-1	-	TRBJ1-4	CASSLALIPNEKLFF	TGCGCCAGCAGCTTGGCCCTTATTCCTAATGAAAAACTGTTTTTT
once	13	TRBV3-1/TRBV3-2	-	TRBJ1-1	CASSQVSAGDAFF	TGTGCCAGCAGCCAAGTCTCGGCGGGGGACGCTTTCTTT
-	13	TRBV20-1	-	TRBJ2-1	CSASPRAYNEQFF	TGCAGTGCTAGTCCCCGCGCCTACAATGAGCAGTTCTTC
-	14	TRBV3-1/TRBV3-2	-	TRBJ1-2	CASTPPGAFYGYTF	TGTGCCAGCACACCACCAGGGGCCTTCTATGGCTACACCTTC
-	15	TRBV6-1	-	TRBJ2-1	CASSEGGLAGHEQFF	TGTGCCAGCAGTGAGGGGGGGCTAGCAGGCCATGAGCAGTTCTTC
-	14	TRBV14	-	TRBJ2-7	CASSLQGSSYEQYF	TGTGCCAGCAGCCTGCAGGGTAGCTCCTACGAGCAGTACTTC
-	16	TRBV5-6	-	TRBJ2-6	CASSFRALRGANVLTF	TGTGCCAGCAGCTTCAGGGCCCTTAGAGGGGCCAACGTCCTGACTTTC
-	19	TRBV5-1	TRBD2	TRBJ2-7	CASSFRDRGTSGRGNEQYF	TGCGCCAGCAGCTTCCGGGACAGGGGAACTAGCGGGAGGGGCAACGAGCAGTACTTC
-	15	TRBV7-8	TRBD1	TRBJ1-4	CASSLGDRDDEKLFF	TGTGCCAGCAGCTTGGGGGACAGGGACGATGAAAAACTGTTTTTT
-	15	TRBV19	TRBD1	TRBJ1-2	CASSIEGGSKYGYTF	TGTGCCAGTAGTATCGAAGGGGGCAGCAAGTATGGCTACACCTTC
-	14	TRBV5-6	TRBD2	TRBJ2-7	CASSFASGTYEQYF	TGTGCCAGCAGCTTCGCTAGCGGAACCTACGAGCAGTACTTC
-	17	TRBV7-2	TRBD1	TRBJ1-4	CASSKNRGPTSDEKLFF	TGTGCCAGCAGCAAAAACAGGGGGCCAACGTCCGATGAAAAACTGTTTTTT
-	13	TRBV6-5	-	TRBJ2-5	CATMIGGRETQYF	TGTGCCACCATGATAGGAGGGAGGGAGACCCAGTACTTC
-	16	TRBV3-1/TRBV3-2	-	TRBJ1-3	CASSQDRGTSENTIYF	TGTGCCAGCAGCCAAGATCGTGGGACTTCTGAAAACACCATATATTTT
-	16	TRBV5-8	TRBD1	TRBJ2-7	CASSLTGGTENYEQYF	TGTGCCAGCAGCTTGACAGGGGGCACGGAAAACTACGAGCAGTACTTC
-	18	TRBV15	TRBD2	TRBJ2-5	CATSRDRRGLAGEETQYF	TGTGCCACCAGCAGAGATCGCCGCGGGCTAGCGGGAGAAGAGACCCAGTACTTC
-	14	TRBV7-9	-	TRBJ1-5	CASSLGQGTQPQHF	TGTGCCAGCAGCTTAGGTCAGGGGACTCAGCCCCAGCATTTT
-	13	TRBV5-4	TRBD1	TRBJ2-7	CASSMGQGYEQYF	TGTGCCAGCAGCATGGGACAGGGATACGAGCAGTACTTC